The 29 T cell receptor beta chains presented below share a single source sample, sequenced in a study of T cells in Graves' hyperthyroidism and ophthalmopathy. RNA transcripts gave rise to amplified TCR beta CDR3 regions. The study used the HTBI primer set for a first-round RT-PCR of the TCR CDR3. Using its own MiXCR run on the multiplex PCR reads, TCRdb lists one record per CDR3 protein. The repertoire holds 390,000 or so distinct CDR3 sequences, with approximately 14% as singletons. The sample was blood. These receptors all stem from a man aged 18-30 years with Graves' ophthalmopathy.

The CDR3 region is CASSEGEASYNEQFF. CDR3 nucleotide sequence: TGTGCCAGCAGTGAGGGGGAAGCCTCCTACAATGAGCAGTTCTTC. This sequence joins TRBV6-1 and TRBJ2-1; D tentatively fits TRBD1 or TRBD2 (5 bases each). The CDR3 length is 15 residues. Trimming pared 3 bases from V and 0 bases from J, leaving 9 bases between. Germline V gives CDR1 MNHNS, CDR2 SASEGT.

This clonotype showed up many times. The chain combines TRBV20-1 with TRBJ2-1; D perhaps matches TRBD2 (6 bases). CDR1 is DFQATT and CDR2 is SNEGSKA in the germline V gene (reference sequence). Trimming removed 1 base from V and 3 bases from J, with 13 bases in between. The CDR3 spans 15 residues. CDR3 coding DNA: TGCAGTGCTAGAGCTAGCGACTATGACTACAATGAGCAGTTCTTC. This codes for CSARASDYDYNEQFF.

The V call is TRBV14, the J call TRBJ1-5, with a weak D call TRBD1 (6 bases). CDR1 is SGHDN and CDR2 is FVKESK in the germline V gene. The V end lost 1 base, the J end lost 9 bases, and 13 bases lay between the germline ends. The CDR3 is 14 amino acids. The CDR3 DNA reads TGTGCCAGCAGCCAAGGACAGGCCTTTGGGCCCCAGCATTTT. It encodes CASSQGQAFGPQHF.

The rearrangement joins TRBV9 to TRBJ1-6; D is perhaps TRBD1 (6 bases). The CDR3 has 14 residues. The V end lost 2 bases, the J end lost 6 bases, and 9 bases lay between the germline ends. Germline CDR1 and CDR2: SGDLS and YYNGEE. As DNA, the CDR3 is TGTGCCAGCAGCGTGGGGGGGGCTAATTCACCCCTCCACTTT. Translated: CASSVGGANSPLHF.

This clonotype occurred a few times. The rearrangement joins TRBV7-2 to TRBJ1-5, with D possibly TRBD1 on 5 matching bases. Germline V gene data show CDR1 as SGHTA and CDR2 as FQGNSA. Trimming stripped 4 bases from V and 6 bases from J, with 10 bases between. This CDR3 is 13 amino acids long. This chain's CDR3 is CASSYSGVQPQHF. The CDR3 region has the DNA TGTGCCAGCAGCTATTCGGGGGTTCAGCCCCAGCATTTT.

This clonotype has more than one count but fewer than ten. The J gene is TRBJ2-5, the V gene TRBV10-2; TRBD2 matches 8 bases. V trimming: 6 bases; J trimming: 5 bases; junction bases outside the gene matches: 8. Germline lookup yields CDR1 WSHSY and CDR2 SAAADI. This CDR3 has 14 residues. The CDR3 here is CASRAAGVLETQYF. The CDR3 bases are TGCGCCAGCAGGGCAGCGGGAGTTCTGGAGACCCAGTACTTC.

This clonotype was seen many times. The gene calls are TRBV6-1 and TRBJ2-1; D unresolved. Germline V gene lookup returns CDR1 MNHNS and CDR2 SASEGT. The germline V and J ends were trimmed by 6 bases and 4 bases, with 13 bases remaining between them. The CDR3 is 14 residues long. The CDR3 loop is CASRGSLEYNEQFF. CDR3 DNA: TGTGCCAGCAGGGGGTCCCTTGAGTACAATGAGCAGTTCTTC.

The chain links TRBV5-5 to TRBJ2-7; weak D call: TRBD2 (5 bases). Per germline, CDR1 SGHKS and CDR2 YYEKEE (reference sequence). V was clipped by 2 bases and J by 5 bases, with 11 bases between them. This CDR3 is 13 amino acids long. CDR3: CASSFTRGNEQYF. CDR3 in DNA: TGTGCCAGCAGCTTTACCCGAGGGAACGAGCAGTACTTC.

This clonotype has a count of ten or more. The J gene is TRBJ2-1, the V gene TRBV4-1, with D possibly matching TRBD2 (7 bases). Germline V CDR1 and CDR2: MGHRA, YSYEKL. The V and J ends lost 4 bases and 9 bases respectively, with 22 bases between them. The CDR3 has 16 amino acids. CDR3 in amino acids: CASSPGPGDYKSEQFF. The CDR3 coding sequence is TGCGCCAGCAGCCCGGGGCCAGGGGACTACAAAAGTGAGCAGTTCTTC.

This clonotype was recorded many times. The chain recombines TRBV12-3 or TRBV12-4 with TRBJ2-1, with 14 bases fitting TRBD2. The CDR3 is made up of 15 amino acids. Germline trimming cut 6 bases from V and 7 bases from J; bases unmatched to any gene: 5. CDR3 bases: TGTGCCAGCAGACCTGGGACTAGCGGGGGTAATGAGCAGTTCTTC. Its translation: CASRPGTSGGNEQFF.

This clonotype was seen repeatedly, ten times or more. The chain uses TRBV20-1 and TRBJ2-3; tentatively, D is TRBD1 (6 bases). The ends were cut back, 3 bases at V and 1 base at J, with 11 bases in the middle. This CDR3 is 14 amino acids long. Per the germline V gene, CDR1 is DFQATT and CDR2 is SNEGSKA (reference sequence). This CDR3 is CSASPDSRTDTQYF. In DNA form, the CDR3 reads TGCAGTGCTAGCCCGGACAGCCGCACAGATACGCAGTATTTT.

This clonotype was recorded many times. This CDR3 reads CASSSTRVHTDTQYF. Here the CDR3 DNA reads TGTGCCAGCAGCTCCACGCGGGTCCACACAGATACGCAGTATTTT. The chain carries TRBV7-8 and TRBJ2-3; D may be TRBD2 (5 bases). V was clipped by 4 bases and J by 2 bases, with 13 bases between them. The CDR3 is 15 residues long. Germline assignment: CDR1 SGHVS and CDR2 FQNEAQ.

This chain connects TRBV9 to TRBJ1-5, with 9 bases fitting TRBD1. The CDR3 has 14 residues. J lost 7 bases, V lost 0 bases, and 2 bases had no gene match. Germline loops: CDR1 SGDLS, CDR2 YYNGEE. CDR3 DNA sequence: TGTGCCAGCAGCGTAGAGGGACAGGGACAGCCCCAGCATTTT. Encoded protein: CASSVEGQGQPQHF.

This chain connects TRBV24-1 to TRBJ2-2, with 10 bases lining up with TRBD1. Losses at the gene ends were 9 bases for V and 3 bases for J; bases not matched to a gene: 6. CDR3 size: 15 residues. Per germline, CDR1 KGHDR and CDR2 SFDVKD. The CDR3 DNA reads as TGTGCCACCCACCCCGGACAGGGGGACACCGGGGAGCTGTTTTTT. This sequence encodes CATHPGQGDTGELFF.

This chain connects TRBV7-9 to TRBJ2-3, with D possibly matching TRBD2 (7 bases). The ends were cut back, 3 bases at V and 2 bases at J, with 12 bases in the middle. CDR3 length: 15 amino acids. Germline assignment: CDR1 SEHNR and CDR2 FQNEAQ (reference sequence). CDR3 region: CASSLSGTFTDTQYF. The CDR3 DNA sequence: TGTGCCAGCAGCTTGAGCGGGACATTCACAGATACGCAGTATTTT.

This clonotype has ten or more counts. V and J are TRBV18 and TRBJ1-3, with TRBD1 identical over 7 bases. Per the germline V gene, CDR1 is KGHSH and CDR2 is LQKENI. The CDR3 has 14 residues. The V gene end was trimmed by 5 bases and the J gene end by 3 bases; junction bases not matched to a gene: 4. The CDR3 loop is CASSFGTDGNTIYF. In nucleotides, the CDR3 is TGTGCCAGCTCATTCGGGACAGATGGAAACACCATATATTTT.

This sequence joins TRBV19 and TRBJ1-5; D is possibly TRBD1 (6 bases). Trimming took off 6 bases at V and 1 base at J, with 19 bases between the two ends. Germline V gene lookup returns CDR1 LNHDA and CDR2 SQIVND (reference sequence). The CDR3 extends over 17 amino acids. For the CDR3, the DNA is TGTGCCAGTAGGGGACTCACGGGGGGCAAGAGCAATCAGCCCCAGCATTTT. Its translation is CASRGLTGGKSNQPQHF.

This clonotype showed up just a few times. This chain connects TRBV9 to TRBJ2-3, with D unclear. The CDR3 spans 13 residues. Germline CDR1 and CDR2: SGDLS and YYNGEE. V was pared by 1 base and J by 6 bases, with 9 bases between. CDR3 residues: CASSVNTEDTQYF. CDR3 bases: TGTGCCAGCAGCGTAAATACAGAGGATACGCAGTATTTT.

V usage is TRBV5-1 and J usage is TRBJ2-7; D remains unclear. The CDR3 length is 14 residues. CDR1 and CDR2 from the germline V gene are SGHRS and YFSETQ. V lost 0 bases to trimming and J lost 1 base, with 8 bases between them. The CDR3 protein is CASSLGMGSYEQYF. The DNA for the CDR3 is TGCGCCAGCAGCTTGGGTATGGGTTCCTACGAGCAGTACTTC.

Ten or more counts support this clonotype. The chain joins TRBV18 to TRBJ1-3; D remains ambiguous. Deletions cut 6 bases from V and 0 bases from J, with 6 bases between. The germline V gene has CDR1 KGHSH and CDR2 LQKENI. This CDR3 has 13 residues. The CDR3 DNA follows: TGTGCCAGCTCCTCGGGCTCTGGAAACACCATATATTTT. It yields the protein CASSSGSGNTIYF.

This clonotype has just one count. V gene TRBV4-1 combines with J gene TRBJ1-3; D is ambiguous. Germline V gene data show CDR1 as MGHRA and CDR2 as YSYEKL. With 1 base removed from V and 2 bases from J, the gap between germline ends came to 9 bases. CDR3 length: 15 amino acids. CDR3 bases: TGCGCCAGCAGCCAAGTCGAGTCAGCTGGAAACACCATATATTTT. This sequence encodes CASSQVESAGNTIYF.

This clonotype was observed a handful of times. This chain uses TRBV24-1 with TRBJ2-6; tentative D call: TRBD1 (5 bases). Germline V CDR1 and CDR2: KGHDR, SFDVKD. The CDR3 totals 16 residues. V was cut by 6 bases and J by 0 bases, with 11 bases left in between. CDR3 in amino acids: CATSQPGRSGANVLTF. CDR3 nucleotides: TGTGCCACCAGTCAGCCAGGGCGCTCTGGGGCCAACGTCCTGACTTTC.

This clonotype was recorded at least ten times. The chain employs TRBV5-1 and TRBJ1-2, with D uncertain. Germline CDR1 reads SGHRS; CDR2 reads YFSETQ. The CDR3 is made up of 13 amino acids. With 8 bases removed from V and 8 bases from J, the gap between germline ends came to 19 bases. CDR3: CARGWVRLEGYTF. For the CDR3, the DNA is TGCGCCAGGGGATGGGTTCGATTGGAGGGCTACACCTTC. The whole variable domain, remainder taken from reference TRBV5-1 and TRBJ1-2, is KAGVTQTPRYLIKTRGQQVTLSCSPISGHRSVSWYQQTPGQGLQFLFEYFSETQRNKGNFPGRFSGRQFSNSRSEMNVSTLELGDSALYLCARGWVRLEGYTFGSGTRLTVV.

A few counts support this clonotype. This chain joins TRBV5-1 and TRBJ2-3, with 8 bases lining up with TRBD2. The germline V gene has CDR1 SGHRS and CDR2 YFSETQ. The V and J ends lost 0 bases and 6 bases, in that order; junction bases with no gene match: 6. The CDR3 sequence is 15 residues long. CDR3 amino acids: CASSLAPGGSDTQYF. DNA of the CDR3: TGCGCCAGCAGCTTGGCCCCGGGGGGGTCGGATACGCAGTATTTT.

This chain uses TRBV19 with TRBJ2-7; D is possibly TRBD1 (6 bases). Germline V CDR1 and CDR2: LNHDA, SQIVND (reference sequence). V was trimmed by 4 bases and J by 4 bases, leaving 17 bases between them. The CDR3 consists of 15 residues. CDR3 residues: CASSSLRQGRYEQYF. CDR3 DNA: TGTGCCAGTAGTAGTCTGCGGCAGGGGCGTTACGAGCAGTACTTC. The full variable domain, completed using reference TRBV19 and TRBJ2-7, is DGGITQSPKYLFRKEGQNVTLSCEQNLNHDAMYWYRQDPGQGLRLIYYSQIVNDFQKGDIAEGYSVSREKKESFPLTVTSAQKNPTAFYLCASSSLRQGRYEQYFGPGTRLTVT.

The V call is TRBV6-5, the J call TRBJ2-3; TRBD2 aligns across 8 bases. There are 15 residues in the CDR3. J was trimmed by 6 bases and V by 4 bases; bases with no gene match: 9. The germline V gene encodes CDR1 MNHEY and CDR2 SVGAGI. The CDR3 DNA reads as TGTGCCAGCAGTTGGGTAGCGGGGACTCGCGATACGCAGTATTTT. Translating it yields CASSWVAGTRDTQYF.

This clonotype has a single count. This could be a read error, since a much larger clone is one nucleotide away. The V call is TRBV7-9, the J call TRBJ1-2; the D gene is possibly TRBD1 (5 bases). V shed 9 bases and J shed 9 bases, with 29 bases lying between them. The CDR3 has 16 residues. CDR1 and CDR2 from the germline V gene are SEHNR and FQNEAQ (reference sequence). The CDR3 DNA is TGTGCCAGTAGCCAACTTGGGACCGCGCGGGGAGGTAGCTACACCTTC. This codes for CASSQLGTARGGSYTF.

This clonotype occurred a few times. The V and J genes are TRBV11-2 and TRBJ2-2, with TRBD2 as a possible D gene (5 bases). This CDR3 region has 14 residues. CDR1 and CDR2 from the germline V gene are SGHAT and FQNNGV. The V and J ends lost 0 bases and 7 bases respectively, with 9 bases between them. CDR3 DNA: TGTGCCAGCAGCTTAGATGCCCGGGGCGGGGAGCTGTTTTTT. Translated: CASSLDARGGELFF.

This clonotype was found a few times. This chain links TRBV5-1 with TRBJ2-5; perhaps TRBD1 as D (6 bases). V lost 3 bases and J lost 3, with 18 bases in between. The CDR3 length is 16 residues. Germline V gene lookup returns CDR1 SGHRS and CDR2 YFSETQ. CDR3 protein: CASSWRQEQLEETQYF. As DNA, the CDR3 is TGCGCCAGCAGCTGGAGACAGGAGCAACTAGAAGAGACCCAGTACTTC. The full variable domain, completed using reference TRBV5-1 and TRBJ2-5, is KAGVTQTPRYLIKTRGQQVTLSCSPISGHRSVSWYQQTPGQGLQFLFEYFSETQRNKGNFPGRFSGRQFSNSRSEMNVSTLELGDSALYLCASSWRQEQLEETQYFGPGTRLLVL.